This T cell receptor beta chain was documented in a study of T cell changes during pregnancy in multiple sclerosis. Clones were sequenced by immunoSEQ multiplex PCR, and TCRdb holds only the in-frame ones, with some missing. This table holds approximately 60,000 clones, about 90% found once. The CDR3 contains 15 residues. In germline, CDR1 is SGDLS, CDR2 YYNGEE. V trimming: 0 bases; J trimming: 1 base; junction bases outside the gene matches: 3. Material: peripheral blood, obtained in the first trimester of pregnancy. This receptor was identified in a female donor with multiple sclerosis, enrolled in a pregnancy study. The J gene is TRBJ2-7, the V gene TRBV9; TRBD2 matches at 8 bases. CDR3 nucleotide sequence: TGTGCCAGCAGCGTAGGAATAGCGGGATCCTACGAGCAGTACTTC. It translates to CASSVGIAGSYEQYF.